This entry is about one T cell receptor beta chain. Its specific antigen is unknown. No much larger clone is present one base from it, and per-base qualities are unavailable. The method behind the library was the immunoSEQ multiplex PCR assay. The table comes from immuneACCESS by way of TCRdb, which keeps in-frame sequences with V and J called. Part of the clones is missing from these tables; in studies checked, under half for an unresolved V gene and the rest for unknown reasons. The sample profile shows tens of thousands of clones; more than 75% of them were found once. About 30% of the sample rests with the top ten. Focal radiation therapy combined with CTLA-4 blockade (ipilimumab) was tested in patients with chemo-refractory metastatic non-small-cell lung cancer. Cut back by 5 bases and 3 bases, the V and J ends lie 10 bases apart. From cysteine to phenylalanine, the CDR3 is 13 amino acids long. Only CDR3 DNA remains: 39 bases, in frame from the first base. The germline V gene supplies CDR1 SGHVS and CDR2 FQNEAQ.

The data originate from a study of radiotherapy plus CTLA-4 blockade in lung cancer (dated by TCRdb to 2016 to 2018). Describing the broader study: Objective responses occurred in roughly a sixth of enrolled patients, and around 30% achieved disease control. What the authors observed across the whole study: The strongest predictors of response were reported to be early dynamic shifts in blood T cell clones along with a rise in serum interferon-beta following radiation. After treatment with radiotherapy and ipilimumab, TCR clones that originated in tumors expanded in peripheral blood.

The source was peripheral blood, collected from a patient treated with radiotherapy plus ipilimumab. This sequence was found in a human donor with non-small cell lung cancer whose response to radiotherapy plus ipilimumab could not be evaluated. The sequence joins TRBV7-8 to TRBJ1-1, with the D gene too uncertain to name. The CDR3 here reads CASSANGDTEAFF. The nucleotides are TGTGCCAGCAGCGCAAACGGGGACACTGAAGCTTTCTTT. Reference TRBV7-8 and TRBJ1-1 genes cover what lies past the CDR3, so the full variable domain is GAGVSQSPRYKVAKRGQDVALRCDPISGHVSLFWYQQALGQGPEFLTYFQNEAQLDKSGLPSDRFFAERPEGSVSTLKIQRTQQEDSAVYLCASSANGDTEAFFGQGTRLTVV.